This T cell receptor beta chain was documented in a study of monozygotic twins with inflammatory bowel disease. Study-wide findings and caveats: There was no support for any single strong signal or clonotype associated with IBD. Possibly because of limited power, concordant and discordant twins showed no difference in repertoire similarity. Lower sharing of clonotypes with other individuals was seen in IBD patients than in healthy twins. This was most marked in patients showing signs of disease activity.

Remarks on this clonotype: Its antigen is undetermined.

The CDR3 has 14 amino acids. Germline V gene sequence: CDR1 MNHEY, CDR2 SMNVEV (reference sequence). The RNA usage for each TCR library was roughly 3.5 ug of total RNA. Each CDR3 protein gets one entry in TCRdb, which reprocessed the 5' RACE reads and gives no DNA. This repertoire comprises 150,000 to 200,000 distinct CDR3 sequences; its ten largest clones make up roughly 2.3%. This receptor was identified in a human donor with ulcerative colitis or Crohn's disease, or a healthy co-twin of an affected twin (not recorded which). The sequenced material came from blood. This sequence joins TRBV27 and TRBJ2-1; the TCRdb D gene call, TRBD1, has no DNA to confirm it. CDR3 sequence reads: CASRRDRQYNEQFF.